The 18 T cell receptor beta chains below come from one sample, sequenced in a study of blood T cell repertoires in COVID-19. Using immunoSEQ multiplex PCR, the repertoire was profiled, and TCRdb retains in-frame clones only, with some absent. The table includes more than 95,000 clones, around 88% detected once. Source material: peripheral blood. The receptor set was obtained from a man older than 75 with active or convalescent COVID-19.

This clone was recorded only once. V usage is TRBV5-1 and J usage is TRBJ2-5; D is perhaps TRBD1 (6 bases). The V end lost 4 bases, the J end lost 1 base, and 17 bases lay between the germline ends. From germline, CDR1 is SGHRS and CDR2 YFSETQ. The CDR3 has 16 amino acids. The CDR3 loop is CASSGGTHTSQETQYF. DNA for the CDR3: TGCGCCAGCAGCGGGGGCACCCACACTAGCCAAGAGACCCAGTACTTC.

This clone was seen just once. The rearrangement links TRBV7-2 to TRBJ2-1, with 8 bases lining up with TRBD2. The junction had 3 bases not matched to a gene; V was cut back by 1 base and J by 4 bases. CDR3 length equals 15 residues. The V gene's germline CDR1 is SGHTA and CDR2 FQGNSA. The CDR3 sequence: CASSLGSGDYNEQFF. In nucleotides, the CDR3 is TGTGCCAGCAGCTTAGGTAGCGGGGATTACAATGAGCAGTTCTTC.

This clone showed up just once. The chain uses TRBV7-8 and TRBJ1-1; D is undetermined. Trimming pared 3 bases from V and 4 bases from J, leaving 18 bases between. The V gene's germline CDR1 is SGHVS and CDR2 FQNEAQ. The CDR3 is 16 amino acids. CDR3 nucleotides: TGTGCCAGCAGCTTTGCCCCTTGGGCGCAGACCACTGAAGCTTTCTTT. This codes for CASSFAPWAQTTEAFF. Together with reference TRBV7-8 and TRBJ1-1, the CDR3 gives the full variable domain: GAGVSQSPRYKVAKRGQDVALRCDPISGHVSLFWYQQALGQGPEFLTYFQNEAQLDKSGLPSDRFFAERPEGSVSTLKIQRTQQEDSAVYLCASSFAPWAQTTEAFFGQGTRLTVV.

This chain connects TRBV7-2 to TRBJ2-1; 7 nucleotides align to TRBD2. Germline CDR1 is SGHTA and CDR2 is FQGNSA. The CDR3 is made up of 14 amino acids. Trimming removed 3 bases from V and 2 bases from J; junction bases left unmatched: 1. The CDR3 nucleotides read TGTGCCAGCAGCTTCGGACTAGCCTACAATGAGCAGTTCTTC. Protein: CASSFGLAYNEQFF.

The rearrangement links TRBV3-1 (or the pseudogene TRBV3-2) to TRBJ2-1; 14 positions match TRBD2. This CDR3 comprises 16 residues. CDR1 and CDR2 from the germline V gene are LGHDT and YNNKEL (reference sequence). V shed 3 bases, J shed 7 bases, and the junction held 5 bases outside the gene matches. The CDR3 sequence is CASSQRGTSGSNEQFF. For the CDR3, the DNA is TGTGCCAGCAGCCAGCGGGGGACTAGCGGGAGTAATGAGCAGTTCTTC.

In the case of this clone: Additional DNA sequences in this sample encode the identical CDR3. DNA of the CDR3: TGTGCCAGCAGCGTAGGTACAGGGGGGTATGGCTACACCTTC. It specifies CASSVGTGGYGYTF. The rearrangement joins TRBV9 to TRBJ1-2; TRBD1 aligns across 8 bases. Germline V gene sequence: CDR1 SGDLS, CDR2 YYNGEE. With V trimmed by 0 bases and J by 5 bases, 3 bases remained unmatched. There are 14 residues in the CDR3.

The chain links TRBV3-1 (or the pseudogene TRBV3-2) to TRBJ1-1; no clear D gene. V lost 1 base, J lost 4 bases, and 10 bases lay in between. In germline, CDR1 is LGHDT, CDR2 YNNKEL (reference sequence). The CDR3 has 14 residues. The CDR3 reads CASSQGGGGTEAFF. As DNA, the CDR3 is TGTGCCAGCAGCCAAGGGGGAGGTGGCACTGAAGCTTTCTTT.

This clone appeared a few times. The chain combines TRBV14 with TRBJ2-7, with 9 bases that match TRBD1. CDR3 size: 16 residues. J was trimmed by 6 bases and V by 3 bases; bases with no gene match: 12. From germline, CDR1 is SGHDN and CDR2 FVKESK. CDR3 coding DNA: TGTGCCAGCAGCCATGGACCGGGACAGGGAACTTCCGAGCAGTACTTC. Translation: CASSHGPGQGTSEQYF. Variable domain in full (rest from reference TRBV14 and TRBJ2-7): EAGVTQFPSHSVIEKGQTVTLRCDPISGHDNLYWYRRVMGKEIKFLLHFVKESKQDESGMPNNRFLAERTGGTYSTLKVQPAELEDSGVYFCASSHGPGQGTSEQYFGPGTRLTVT.

The genes are TRBV7-9 and TRBJ2-5; TRBD1 aligns across 10 bases. The germline V gene encodes CDR1 SEHNR and CDR2 FQNEAQ (reference sequence). The CDR3 sequence is 16 residues long. The J segment lost 1 base and the V segment lost 4 bases, leaving 6 bases of the junction unmatched. CDR3 protein: CASSSRDRGLQETQYF. For the CDR3, the DNA is TGTGCCAGCAGCTCCCGGGACAGGGGCCTCCAAGAGACCCAGTACTTC.

The rearrangement links TRBV11-2 to TRBJ2-5, with TRBD1 identical over 7 bases. The germline gives CDR1 SGHAT, CDR2 FQNNGV. J gave up 2 bases and V 0 bases, and 3 bases lay outside the gene matches. CDR3 size: 15 residues. CDR3 amino acids: CASSLETGRQETQYF. The CDR3 nucleotides read TGTGCCAGCAGCTTAGAGACAGGGAGACAAGAGACCCAGTACTTC.

The V and J genes are TRBV10-3 and TRBJ1-1, with 8 bases lining up with TRBD1. The ends lost 9 bases at V and 1 base at J; junction bases unmatched: 4. Per the germline V gene, CDR1 is ENHRY and CDR2 is SYGVKD. The CDR3 length is 13 residues. The CDR3 DNA is TGTGCCATTTCCGGGACAGGGAACACTGAAGCTTTCTTT. It codes for CAISGTGNTEAFF.

A note on this clone: Other DNA sequences in this specimen translate into the identical CDR3. This chain links TRBV18 with TRBJ2-7; no reliable D call. Germline V CDR1 and CDR2: KGHSH, LQKENI. This CDR3 is 13 amino acids long. V lost 3 bases and J lost 1, with 7 bases in between. The CDR3 nucleotides are TGTGCCAGCTCACCTCCCGGGTCCTACGAGCAGTACTTC. Amino acid sequence: CASSPPGSYEQYF.

V is TRBV12-5 and J is TRBJ2-7, with a weak D call TRBD1 (5 bases). Looked up from germline, CDR1 is LGHNT and CDR2 is FRNRAP. Trimming cost V 4 bases and J 0 bases, with 13 bases left between them. The CDR3 totals 15 residues. The CDR3, as DNA: TGTGCTAGTGGTTCTGGACACCCGAGCTCCTACGAGCAGTACTTC. Protein sequence: CASGSGHPSSYEQYF.

This rearrangement joins TRBV6-1 to TRBJ1-3; D possibly corresponds to TRBD1 (5 bases). Germline-derived CDR1 and CDR2 are MNHNS and SASEGT. The CDR3 extends over 16 amino acids. Trimming stripped 3 bases from V and 0 bases from J, with 12 bases between. The CDR3 here is CASSEGGSFSGNTIYF. The CDR3 DNA sequence: TGTGCCAGCAGTGAGGGGGGTTCCTTCTCTGGAAACACCATATATTTT.

This clone has a handful of counts. This chain connects TRBV5-5 to TRBJ2-7; D may be TRBD1 (5 bases). The CDR3 is made up of 16 amino acids. Per the germline V gene, CDR1 is SGHKS and CDR2 is YYEKEE (reference sequence). Trimming took off 2 bases at V and 2 bases at J, with 17 bases between the two ends. The CDR3 bases are TGTGCCAGCAGCTTAGATCAGGGCTCGATTACCTACGAGCAGTACTTC. Residues: CASSLDQGSITYEQYF.

This chain links TRBV29-1 with TRBJ1-2, with a possible D match to TRBD1 (6 bases). Germline V gives CDR1 SQVTM, CDR2 ANQGSEA. Trimming stripped 0 bases from V and 7 bases from J, with 12 bases between. The CDR3 spans 13 residues. The CDR3 sequence: CSVEEGGRGGYTF. DNA of the CDR3: TGCAGCGTTGAAGAAGGGGGAAGAGGTGGCTACACCTTC.

The genes are TRBV16 and TRBJ2-3; the D is unclear. This CDR3 is 13 amino acids long. The V end lost 4 bases, the J end lost 2 bases, and 7 bases lay between the germline ends. CDR1 is KGHSY and CDR2 is FQNENV in the germline V gene. The CDR3 nucleotides are TGTGCCAGCAGCCGGCCTGACACAGATACGCAGTATTTT. Protein sequence: CASSRPDTDTQYF.

This chain connects TRBV27 to TRBJ2-3; the match to TRBD2 covers 8 bases. The germline V gene has CDR1 MNHEY and CDR2 SMNVEV (reference sequence). The CDR3 runs to 17 residues. With 5 bases clipped from V and 7 bases from J, the junction kept 17 bases outside the gene matches. This chain's CDR3 is CASSPLTSGGSPYTQYF. The CDR3 DNA reads as TGTGCCAGCAGTCCTCTCACGTCGGGGGGGAGTCCGTATACGCAGTATTTT.